Below, one TCR beta chain is given with its context. These data come from a study of blood T cell repertoires in COVID-19. CDR1 is SGDLS and CDR2 is YYNGEE in the germline V gene. The ends were cut back, 7 bases at V and 2 bases at J, with 15 bases in the middle. The CDR3 contains 14 residues. Profiling relied on immunoSEQ multiplex PCR, and the TCRdb table lists in-frame clones only, not all of them. Among about 210,000 clones listed, about four fifths were seen once. Sequencing input: peripheral blood. This chain links TRBV9 with TRBJ2-5; D is perhaps TRBD1 (5 bases). The TCR originated in a woman aged 40 to 50 with acute or convalescent COVID-19. The CDR3: CASGHSGLQETQYF. In nucleotides, the CDR3 is TGTGCCAGCGGCCATTCAGGGCTTCAAGAGACCCAGTACTTC. Full variable domain (missing parts from reference TRBV9 and TRBJ2-5): DSGVTQTPKHLITATGQRVTLRCSPRSGDLSVYWYQQSLDQGLQFLIQYYNGEERAKGNILERFSAQQFPDLHSELNLSSLELGDSALYFCASGHSGLQETQYFGPGTRLLVL.